This T cell receptor beta chain was captured by sequencing in a study of blood T cell repertoires in COVID-19. Study context: From T cells, B-cell-depleted T cells, or PBMCs came the material, which was cDNA or gDNA.

In the authors' methods: Estimation of nucleated cell counts relied on the amplification of reference gene primers. Assay used: immunoSEQ multiplex PCR; TCRdb lists only in-frame clones, some missing. V and J calls and clone size come straight from that table; D and trimming were deduced from the DNA. The sample includes approximately 240,000 clones, roughly four fifths of them seen just once. V trimming: 4 bases; J trimming: 9 bases; junction bases outside the gene matches: 9. Germline V CDR1 and CDR2: LGHDT, YNNKEL (reference sequence). This CDR3 comprises 15 residues. The receptor's source is a man aged 45 to 65 with acute or convalescent COVID-19. V and J are TRBV3-1 (or the pseudogene TRBV3-2) and TRBJ2-1; 10 positions match TRBD2. Input material: peripheral blood. CDR3 DNA: TGTGCCAGCAGCCCCCTATCTAGCGGGGGATCTGAGCAGTTCTTC. As protein: CASSPLSSGGSEQFF.